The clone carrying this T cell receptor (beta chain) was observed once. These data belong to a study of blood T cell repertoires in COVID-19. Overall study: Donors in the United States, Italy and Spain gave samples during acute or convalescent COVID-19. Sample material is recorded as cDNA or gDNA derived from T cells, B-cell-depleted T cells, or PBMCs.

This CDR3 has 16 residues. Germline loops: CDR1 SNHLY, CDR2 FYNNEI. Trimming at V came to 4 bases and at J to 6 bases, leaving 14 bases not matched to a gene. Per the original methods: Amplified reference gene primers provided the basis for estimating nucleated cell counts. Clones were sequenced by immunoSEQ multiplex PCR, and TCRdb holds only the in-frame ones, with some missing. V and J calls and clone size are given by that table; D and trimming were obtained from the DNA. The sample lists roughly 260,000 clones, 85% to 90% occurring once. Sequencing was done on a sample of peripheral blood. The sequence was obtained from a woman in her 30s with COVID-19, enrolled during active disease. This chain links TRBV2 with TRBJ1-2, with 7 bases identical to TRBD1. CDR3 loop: CASSGPGTEKPDGYTF. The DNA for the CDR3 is TGTGCCAGCAGTGGGCCCGGGACAGAAAAGCCCGATGGCTACACCTTC.